One sample yielded the 7 T cell receptor beta chains listed below, sequenced in a study of graft-versus-host responses after intestinal transplantation. These receptors are not linked to any known antigen. Produced via immunoSEQ multiplex PCR; TCRdb's table is partial and in-frame only. Of tens of thousands of clones listed, around 90% are singletons. Sequenced material: unstimulated CD8+ T cells sorted from spleen or lymph node cells, taken before intestinal transplant. These receptors all stem from a human donor who received an intestinal transplant.

The chain couples TRBV6-1 to TRBJ2-3; maybe TRBD2 (6 bases). This CDR3 comprises 16 residues. Trimming stripped 5 bases from V and 2 bases from J, with 17 bases between. Per germline, CDR1 MNHNS and CDR2 SASEGT. The CDR3 sequence: CASSQGAGPATDTQYF. CDR3 nucleotides: TGTGCCAGCAGTCAAGGGGCGGGGCCGGCCACAGATACGCAGTATTTT.

This rearrangement joins TRBV6-1 to TRBJ2-2; TRBD2 aligns across 8 bases. The trim removed 6 bases at V and 5 bases at J, leaving 8 bases unmatched. This CDR3 region has 15 residues. Germline V lookup: CDR1 MNHNS, CDR2 SASEGT. Here the CDR3 DNA reads TGTGCCAGCAGCCCCCCAGCGGGAGCGACCGGGGAGCTGTTTTTT. This translates into CASSPPAGATGELFF.

This clone was counted between two and nine times. V is TRBV30 and J is TRBJ2-7, with a weak D call TRBD1 (6 bases). This CDR3 has 15 amino acids. Germline V CDR1 and CDR2: GTSNPN, SVGIG (reference sequence). The V end was cut by 0 bases, the J end by 2 bases, with 14 bases between. DNA of the CDR3: TGTGCCTGGAGTGTACCTTGGACAGACCCCTACGAGCAGTACTTC. As protein: CAWSVPWTDPYEQYF.

V and J are TRBV7-6 and TRBJ2-1, with 12 nucleotides matching TRBD2. The CDR3 consists of 17 residues. The germline CDR1 and CDR2 sequences are SGHVS and FNYEAQ. Unmatched junction bases numbered 2, after V lost 0 bases and J lost 2 bases. The CDR3 DNA reads TGTGCCAGCAGCTTAGCCCTAGCGGGAGGGCCCTACAATGAGCAGTTCTTC. It specifies CASSLALAGGPYNEQFF.

This clone appeared once. Additional DNA sequences in this sample encode the identical CDR3. The rearrangement joins TRBV6-5 to TRBJ1-1; 7 nucleotides align to TRBD1. The CDR3 consists of 13 residues. Trimming took 5 bases from V and 3 from J; bases not matched to a gene: 3. Germline-derived CDR1 and CDR2 are MNHEY and SVGAGI. CDR3 residues: CASSPTGDTEAFF. CDR3 in DNA: TGTGCCAGCAGTCCTACAGGGGACACTGAAGCTTTCTTT.

The V call is TRBV9, the J call TRBJ2-7; TRBD2 matches at 7 bases. After removal of 4 bases from V and 0 bases from J, the junction contained 7 bases not matched to a gene. The germline V gene encodes CDR1 SGDLS and CDR2 YYNGEE. This CDR3 region has 15 residues. CDR3: CASSPRLANSYEQYF. The CDR3 DNA is TGTGCCAGCAGCCCTCGACTAGCCAACTCCTACGAGCAGTACTTC.

This clone was seen just once. This sequence joins TRBV27 and TRBJ2-1; 15 bases line up with TRBD2. Trimming took 4 bases from V and 6 from J; bases not matched to a gene: 25. CDR1 MNHEY and CDR2 SMNVEV come from the germline V gene (reference sequence). The CDR3 has 23 amino acids. Here the CDR3 DNA reads TGTGCCAGCAGTTCCCACGGACTAGCGGGAGGGCCCTACCTTTGCCCACGTCTCAATGAGCAGTTCTTC. It is translated as CASSSHGLAGGPYLCPRLNEQFF.